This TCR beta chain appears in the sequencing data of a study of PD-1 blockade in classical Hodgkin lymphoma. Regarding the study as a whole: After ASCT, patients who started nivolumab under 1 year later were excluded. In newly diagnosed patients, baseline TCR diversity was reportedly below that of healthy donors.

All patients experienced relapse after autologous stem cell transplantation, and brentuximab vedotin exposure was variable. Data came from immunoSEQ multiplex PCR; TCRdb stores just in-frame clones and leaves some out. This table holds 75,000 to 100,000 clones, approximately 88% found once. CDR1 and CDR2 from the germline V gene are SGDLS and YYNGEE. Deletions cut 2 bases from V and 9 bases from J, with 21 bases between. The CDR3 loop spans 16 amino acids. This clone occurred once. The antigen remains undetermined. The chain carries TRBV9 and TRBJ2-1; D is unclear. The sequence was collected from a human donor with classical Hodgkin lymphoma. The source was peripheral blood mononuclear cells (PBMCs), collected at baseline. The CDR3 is CASSVNPVLRSVEQFF. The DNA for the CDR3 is TGTGCCAGCAGCGTTAACCCCGTGTTGCGGAGTGTTGAGCAGTTCTTC.